This T cell receptor (beta chain) was sequenced in a study of blood T cell repertoires in COVID-19. Original analysis: Amplification of reference gene primers was used by the study to estimate nucleated cell counts. The method was immunoSEQ multiplex PCR; TCRdb's version includes in-frame clones alone and lacks a portion of them. Clonal size and the V and J genes are those of that table, whereas D and trimming came from the DNA. Here the sample spans about 160,000 clones, roughly 84% being singletons. A few counts support this clone. V shed 5 bases, J shed 7 bases, and the junction held 6 bases outside the gene matches. This CDR3 is built from 13 residues.

The chain uses TRBV12-3 or TRBV12-4 and TRBJ1-2; 8 nucleotides agree with TRBD1. Specimen: PBMCs or T cells enriched from blood (not recorded which). This clonotype originated in a man in his 60s who had recovered from COVID-19. CDR3 residues: CASSHRGGSGYTF. The CDR3 nucleotides are TGTGCCAGCAGTCACAGGGGGGGGAGTGGCTACACCTTC.